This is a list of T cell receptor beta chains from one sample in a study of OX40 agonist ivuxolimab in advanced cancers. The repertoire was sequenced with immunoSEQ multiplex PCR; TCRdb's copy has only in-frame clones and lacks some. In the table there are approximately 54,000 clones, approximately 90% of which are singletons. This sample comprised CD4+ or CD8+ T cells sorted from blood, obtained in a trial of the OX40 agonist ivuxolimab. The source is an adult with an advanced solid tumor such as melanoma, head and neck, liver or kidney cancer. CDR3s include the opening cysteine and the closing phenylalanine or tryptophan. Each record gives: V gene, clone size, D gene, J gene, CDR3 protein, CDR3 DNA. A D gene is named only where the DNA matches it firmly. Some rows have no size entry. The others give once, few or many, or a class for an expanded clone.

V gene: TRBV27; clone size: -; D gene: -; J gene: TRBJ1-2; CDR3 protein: CASSLSLDNGYTF; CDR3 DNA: TGTGCCAGCAGTTTATCGCTAGATAATGGCTACACCTTC
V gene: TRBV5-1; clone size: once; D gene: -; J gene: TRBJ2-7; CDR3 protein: CASSLAGFYEQYF; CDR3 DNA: TGCGCCAGCAGCTTGGCAGGTTTCTACGAGCAGTACTTC
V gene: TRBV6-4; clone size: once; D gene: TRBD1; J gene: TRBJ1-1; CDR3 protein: CASSDSPGQAEAFF; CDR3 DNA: TGTGCCAGCAGTGACTCGCCGGGACAGGCTGAAGCTTTCTTT
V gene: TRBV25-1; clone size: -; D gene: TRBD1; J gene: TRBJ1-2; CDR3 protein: CASRTGTAGYTF; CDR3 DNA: TGTGCCAGCAGGACCGGGACAGCTGGCTACACCTTC
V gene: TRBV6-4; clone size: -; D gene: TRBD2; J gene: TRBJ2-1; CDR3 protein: CASSASGRVNEQFF; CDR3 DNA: TGTGCCAGCAGTGCCAGCGGGAGGGTGAATGAGCAGTTCTTC
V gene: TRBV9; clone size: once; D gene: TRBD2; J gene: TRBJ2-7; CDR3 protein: CASSVEASGSYEQYF; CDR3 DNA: TGTGCCAGCAGCGTAGAGGCTAGCGGTTCCTACGAGCAGTACTTC
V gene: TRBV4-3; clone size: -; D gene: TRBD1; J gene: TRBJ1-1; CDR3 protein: CASSQGGDRESAEAFF; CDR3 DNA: TGCGCCAGCAGCCAGGGGGGGGACAGGGAATCCGCTGAAGCTTTCTTT
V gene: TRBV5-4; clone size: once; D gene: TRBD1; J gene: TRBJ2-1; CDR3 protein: CASSPGQGAYEQFF; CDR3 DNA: TGTGCCAGCAGCCCTGGACAGGGGGCCTATGAGCAGTTCTTC
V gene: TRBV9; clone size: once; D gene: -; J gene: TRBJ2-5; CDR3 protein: CASSVDGRSGLFGAQYF; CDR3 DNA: TGTGCCAGCAGCGTAGACGGCCGCAGCGGACTCTTCGGGGCCCAGTACTTC
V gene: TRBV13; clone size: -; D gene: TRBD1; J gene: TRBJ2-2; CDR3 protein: CASSSVGQGIGELFF; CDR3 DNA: TGTGCCAGCAGCTCAGTAGGACAGGGGATCGGGGAGCTGTTTTTT
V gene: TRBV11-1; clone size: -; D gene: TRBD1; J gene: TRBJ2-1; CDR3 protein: CASSLGQGNEQFF; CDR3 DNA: TGTGCCAGCAGCCTCGGACAGGGCAATGAGCAGTTCTTC
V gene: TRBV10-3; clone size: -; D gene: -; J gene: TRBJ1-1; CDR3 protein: CAISQGPTEAFF; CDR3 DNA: TGTGCCATCAGCCAGGGGCCCACTGAAGCTTTCTTT
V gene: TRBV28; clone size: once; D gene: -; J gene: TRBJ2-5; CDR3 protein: CASRKQRTETQYF; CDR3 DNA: TGTGCCAGCAGAAAACAGCGTACGGAGACCCAGTACTTC
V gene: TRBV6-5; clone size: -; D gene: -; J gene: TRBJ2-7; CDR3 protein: CASSWGRGSYEQYF; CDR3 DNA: TGTGCCAGCAGTTGGGGCAGGGGAAGTTACGAGCAGTACTTC
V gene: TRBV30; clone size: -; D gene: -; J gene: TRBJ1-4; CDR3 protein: CAWSISDPEKLFF; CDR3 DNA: TGTGCCTGGAGTATATCTGACCCAGAAAAACTGTTTTTT
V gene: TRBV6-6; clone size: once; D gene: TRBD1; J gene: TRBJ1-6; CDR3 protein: CASSYFPTGKSPLHF; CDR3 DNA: TGTGCCAGCAGTTACTTCCCGACAGGGAAGTCACCCCTCCACTTT
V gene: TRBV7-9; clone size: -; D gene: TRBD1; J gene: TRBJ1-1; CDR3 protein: CASSSQFRGTNTEAFF; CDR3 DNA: TGTGCCAGCAGCTCACAGTTCAGGGGGACGAACACTGAAGCTTTCTTT
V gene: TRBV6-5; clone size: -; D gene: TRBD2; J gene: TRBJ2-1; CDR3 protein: CASSTGTSGMNEQFF; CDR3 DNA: TGTGCCAGCAGCACCGGGACTAGCGGGATGAATGAGCAGTTCTTC
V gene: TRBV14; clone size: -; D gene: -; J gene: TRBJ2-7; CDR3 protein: CASSQDHGTYEQYF; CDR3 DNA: TGTGCCAGCAGCCAAGATCACGGGACCTACGAGCAGTACTTC
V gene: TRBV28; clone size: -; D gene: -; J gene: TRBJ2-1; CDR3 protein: CASSLFRGNEQFF; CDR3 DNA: TGTGCCAGCAGTTTATTCAGAGGGAATGAGCAGTTCTTC
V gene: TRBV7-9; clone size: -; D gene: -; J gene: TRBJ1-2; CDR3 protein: CASSLTGGRGYTF; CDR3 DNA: TGTGCCAGCAGCTTAACCGGGGGACGGGGCTACACCTTC
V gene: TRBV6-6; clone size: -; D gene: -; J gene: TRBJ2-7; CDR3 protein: CASRHMGYEQYF; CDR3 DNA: TGTGCCAGCAGACACATGGGGTACGAGCAGTACTTC
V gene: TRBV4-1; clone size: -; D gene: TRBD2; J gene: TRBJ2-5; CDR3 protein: CASKGLAEETQYF; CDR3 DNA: TGCGCCAGCAAGGGACTAGCGGAGGAGACCCAGTACTTC
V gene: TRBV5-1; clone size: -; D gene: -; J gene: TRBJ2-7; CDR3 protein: CASSLDKPYEQYF; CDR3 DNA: TGCGCCAGCAGCCTGGACAAGCCCTACGAGCAGTACTTC
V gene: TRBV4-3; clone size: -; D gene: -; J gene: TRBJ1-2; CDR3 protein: CASSQDRTGPGYTF; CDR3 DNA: TGCGCCAGCAGCCAAGATCGAACCGGGCCTGGCTACACCTTC
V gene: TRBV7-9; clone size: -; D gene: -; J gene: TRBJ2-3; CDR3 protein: CASSLAARTDTQYF; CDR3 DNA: TGTGCCAGCAGCTTAGCGGCCCGCACAGATACGCAGTATTTT
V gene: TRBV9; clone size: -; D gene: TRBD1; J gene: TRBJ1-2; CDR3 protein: CASRSSGTGHGYTF; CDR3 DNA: TGTGCCAGCCGGAGCTCCGGGACAGGGCATGGCTACACCTTC
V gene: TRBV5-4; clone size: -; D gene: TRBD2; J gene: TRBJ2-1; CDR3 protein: CASSPTAGTSSYNEQFF; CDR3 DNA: TGTGCCAGCAGCCCCACAGCGGGAACGAGCTCCTACAATGAGCAGTTCTTC
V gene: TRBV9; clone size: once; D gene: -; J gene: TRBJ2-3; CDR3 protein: CASSRQSTDTQYF; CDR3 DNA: TGTGCCAGCAGTAGACAGAGCACAGATACGCAGTATTTT
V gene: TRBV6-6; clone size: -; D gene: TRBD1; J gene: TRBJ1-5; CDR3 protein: CASLDRVGQPQHF; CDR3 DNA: TGTGCCAGCCTGGACAGGGTGGGTCAGCCCCAGCATTTT
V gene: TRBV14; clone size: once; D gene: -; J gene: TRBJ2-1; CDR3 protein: CASSYWGNEQFF; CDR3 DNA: TGTGCCAGCAGTTACTGGGGGAATGAGCAGTTCTTC
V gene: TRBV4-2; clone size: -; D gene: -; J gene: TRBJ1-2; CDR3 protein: CASSQEKGLANYGYTF; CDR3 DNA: TGTGCCAGCAGCCAAGAAAAGGGATTGGCTAACTATGGCTACACCTTC
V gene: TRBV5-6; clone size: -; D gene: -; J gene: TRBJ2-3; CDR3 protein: CASSLLQHTDTQYF; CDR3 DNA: TGTGCCAGCAGCCTTCTTCAACACACAGATACGCAGTATTTT
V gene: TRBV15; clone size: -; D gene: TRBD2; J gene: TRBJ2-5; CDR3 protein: CATSRGLRAGGRETQYF; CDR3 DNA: TGTGCCACCAGCAGAGGCCTCCGGGCGGGGGGCAGGGAGACCCAGTACTTC
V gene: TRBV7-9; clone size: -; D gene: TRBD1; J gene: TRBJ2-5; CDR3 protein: CASSPRDSPTETQYF; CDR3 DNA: TGTGCCAGCAGCCCAAGGGACAGTCCCACAGAGACCCAGTACTTC
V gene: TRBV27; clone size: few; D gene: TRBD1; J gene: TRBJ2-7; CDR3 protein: CASSYGTGKAYEQYF; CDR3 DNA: TGTGCCAGCAGTTACGGGACAGGGAAAGCCTACGAGCAGTACTTC
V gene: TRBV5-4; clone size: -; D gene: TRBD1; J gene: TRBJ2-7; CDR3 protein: CASSWGQGNTYEQYF; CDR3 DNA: TGTGCCAGCAGCTGGGGACAGGGGAACACCTACGAGCAGTACTTC